Detailed here is one TCR beta chain. This specimen comes from a study of blood T cell repertoires in COVID-19. Whole-study context: Sample material is recorded as cDNA or gDNA derived from T cells, B-cell-depleted T cells, or PBMCs.

As originally analysed: Amplifying reference gene primers gave estimates of nucleated cell counts. Here immunoSEQ multiplex PCR was the method, and the copy in TCRdb shows in-frame clones only, minus some. The V and J calls and the clone size are those of that table, but D and trimming were determined from the DNA. The sample records some 150,000 clones, just over 85% being singletons. The V gene end was trimmed by 7 bases and the J gene end by 5 bases; junction bases not matched to a gene: 8. The CDR3 has 14 amino acids. CDR1 is SGHDT and CDR2 is YYEEEE in the germline V gene. Sequenced input: peripheral blood. This TCR was sampled from a woman aged 60 to 75 with acute or convalescent COVID-19. V usage is TRBV5-6 and J usage is TRBJ2-2; 7 bases fit TRBD2. Here the CDR3 reads CASPWGGLTGELFF. CDR3 DNA: TGTGCCAGCCCTTGGGGAGGGCTGACCGGGGAGCTGTTTTTT.